A single sample is the source of the 19 T cell receptor beta chains below, sequenced in a study of shared clonotypes between healthy human individuals. Only in-frame clones appear in the TCRdb table, and some are missing; sequencing was by immunoSEQ multiplex PCR. The sample yields roughly 2,500,000 clones, roughly 93% seen once. The specimen was naive CD4+ T cells from PBMCs. The subset here: CD45RA+ positively selected. Source of these receptors: a man between 18 and 35 years old in good health. Some clones in this sample may be carry-over from other donors' samples.

This chain links TRBV5-1 with TRBJ1-3; D remains unclear. Germline V gene lookup returns CDR1 SGHRS and CDR2 YFSETQ. V was cut by 4 bases and J by 1 base, with 9 bases left in between. The CDR3 has 14 amino acids. The CDR3: CASSGAGSGNTIYF. The CDR3 DNA reads TGCGCCAGCAGCGGTGCGGGTTCTGGAAACACCATATATTTT.

The gene calls are TRBV11-2 and TRBJ2-1, with TRBD2 matching over 13 bases. The germline CDR1 and CDR2 sequences are SGHAT and FQNNGV. After removal of 5 bases from V and 2 bases from J, the junction contained 3 bases not matched to a gene. The length of the CDR3 is 16 residues. In nucleotides, the CDR3 is TGTGCCAGCAGCCTTGGGACTAGCGGGACCTACAATGAGCAGTTCTTC. Translation: CASSLGTSGTYNEQFF. Combining the CDR3 with reference TRBV11-2 and TRBJ2-1 gives the whole variable domain EAGVAQSPRYKIIEKRQSVAFWCNPISGHATLYWYQQILGQGPKLLIQFQNNGVVDDSQLPKDRFSAERLKGVDSTLKIQPAKLEDSAVYLCASSLGTSGTYNEQFFGPGTRLTVL.

The chain is built from TRBV30 and TRBJ1-2, with D hard to call. Germline CDR1 reads GTSNPN; CDR2 reads SVGIG (reference sequence). Trimming cost V 2 bases and J 6 bases, with 13 bases left between them. The CDR3 contains 13 residues. In DNA form, the CDR3 reads TGTGCCTGGAGTACGGGGAGATATAATGGCTACACCTTC. It specifies CAWSTGRYNGYTF.

Remarks on this clone: The sample carries other DNA sequences with the same CDR3. The V and J genes are TRBV5-1 and TRBJ1-4; D not resolved. Germline CDR1 SGHRS, CDR2 YFSETQ. The germline V and J ends were trimmed by 4 bases and 0 bases, with 10 bases remaining between them. The CDR3 contains 15 residues. The CDR3 is CASSLGGATNEKLFF. The CDR3 DNA reads TGCGCCAGCAGCCTGGGCGGTGCAACTAATGAAAAACTGTTTTTT.

Worth noting for this clone: Other nucleotide sequences from this sample produce the same CDR3. V usage is TRBV19 and J usage is TRBJ2-5; D gene uncertain. V was clipped by 5 bases and J by 4 bases, with 8 bases between them. The CDR3 loop spans 12 amino acids. CDR1 and CDR2 from the germline V gene are LNHDA and SQIVND (reference sequence). CDR3 nucleotide sequence: TGTGCCAGTAGTGTACCCAGAGAGACCCAGTACTTC. It yields the protein CASSVPRETQYF. The complete variable domain, with remaining parts taken from reference TRBV19 and TRBJ2-5, reads DGGITQSPKYLFRKEGQNVTLSCEQNLNHDAMYWYRQDPGQGLRLIYYSQIVNDFQKGDIAEGYSVSREKKESFPLTVTSAQKNPTAFYLCASSVPRETQYFGPGTRLLVL.

The V and J genes are TRBV7-9 and TRBJ2-5; D possibly matches TRBD1 or TRBD2 (5 bases each). The CDR3 runs to 15 residues. Germline V CDR1 and CDR2: SEHNR, FQNEAQ (reference sequence). V shed 2 bases and J shed 1 base, with 11 bases lying between them. Here the CDR3 reads CASSLWGSSQETQYF. CDR3 DNA: TGTGCCAGCAGCTTATGGGGGAGCTCCCAAGAGACCCAGTACTTC.

The rearrangement uses TRBV27 and TRBJ1-1; D is unresolved. The CDR3 loop spans 14 amino acids. V lost 5 bases, J lost 3 bases, and 13 bases lay in between. Germline CDR1 and CDR2: MNHEY and SMNVEV (reference sequence). Written as DNA, the CDR3 is TGTGCCAGCAGTCCCCGTGGGCAGTACACTGAAGCTTTCTTT. Amino acids: CASSPRGQYTEAFF.

This chain connects TRBV10-3 to TRBJ2-7, with TRBD2 matching 10 bases. Germline CDR1 and CDR2: ENHRY and SYGVKD. This CDR3 is 11 amino acids long. The CDR3 DNA sequence: TGTTCCACTAGCGGGAACGGCGAGCAGTACTTC. Protein: CSTSGNGEQYF.

This clone has only a few counts. CDR3 sequence: CAWSADRGYGYTF. CDR3 coding DNA: TGTGCCTGGAGCGCGGACAGGGGCTATGGCTACACCTTC. The gene calls are TRBV30 and TRBJ1-2; 9 bases are shared with TRBD1. Germline loops: CDR1 GTSNPN, CDR2 SVGIG (reference sequence). The CDR3 extends over 13 amino acids. Unmatched junction bases numbered 3, after V lost 3 bases and J lost 4 bases.

The chain links TRBV4-3 to TRBJ1-2; TRBD1 might be the D (5 bases). The CDR3 runs to 16 residues. CDR1 is LGHNA and CDR2 is YSLEER in the germline V gene. Trimming removed 0 bases from V and 7 bases from J, with 18 bases in between. The CDR3 DNA reads as TGCGCCAGCAGCCAAGATCTGGGCCAGGGAAGGAGTGGCTACACCTTC. Residues: CASSQDLGQGRSGYTF.

The chain couples TRBV15 to TRBJ2-3, with D uncertain. V was trimmed by 2 bases and J by 9 bases, leaving 15 bases between them. Looked up from germline, CDR1 is LNHNV and CDR2 is YYDKDF (reference sequence). The CDR3 length is 14 residues. The CDR3 spells CATSRQSLGITQYF. DNA for the CDR3: TGTGCCACCAGCAGACAAAGCCTGGGAATCACGCAGTATTTT. The variable domain in full, with the rest retrieved from reference TRBV15 and TRBJ2-3, is DAMVIQNPRYQVTQFGKPVTLSCSQTLNHNVMYWYQQKSSQAPKLLFHYYDKDFNNEADTPDNFQSRRPNTSFCFLDIRSPGLGDTAMYLCATSRQSLGITQYFGPGTRLTVL.

The chain links TRBV28 to TRBJ1-5; tentatively, D is TRBD1 (5 bases). Germline CDR1 and CDR2: MDHEN and SYDVKM. CDR3 length: 15 amino acids. V was trimmed by 1 base and J by 6 bases, leaving 13 bases between them. CDR3: CASSLLSRVGQPQHF. For the CDR3, the DNA is TGTGCCAGCAGTTTATTATCCAGGGTGGGTCAGCCCCAGCATTTT.

The rearrangement joins TRBV5-1 to TRBJ2-2; no firm D call. V lost 0 bases and J lost 6, with 12 bases in between. The germline V gene encodes CDR1 SGHRS and CDR2 YFSETQ. The CDR3 covers 15 residues. Here the CDR3 DNA reads TGCGCCAGCAGCTTGGAGGGTCCTGGGGCCGGGGAGCTGTTTTTT. Its translation: CASSLEGPGAGELFF.

The chain links TRBV6-7 to TRBJ1-5; D is ambiguous. TRBV6-7 is annotated as an ORF whose role is uncertain. The V end was cut by 7 bases, the J end by 0 bases, with 16 bases between. The CDR3 contains 16 residues. CDR3 DNA: TGTGCCAGCAAGCGAAGACGGCGGGATAGCAATCAGCCCCAGCATTTT. The encoded protein is CASKRRRRDSNQPQHF.

This clone was counted a single time. In the same sample, other DNA sequences code for this CDR3. CDR3 sequence: CASSSGQGNYGYTF. The DNA for the CDR3 is TGTGCCAGCAGTTCAGGACAGGGGAACTATGGCTACACCTTC. The V and J genes are TRBV6-6 and TRBJ1-2; 9 bases agree with TRBD1. In germline, CDR1 is MNHNY, CDR2 SVGAGI (reference sequence). The CDR3 extends over 14 amino acids. The V gene end was trimmed by 4 bases and the J gene end by 2 bases; junction bases not matched to a gene: 2.

This clone has a single count. This chain links TRBV18 with TRBJ1-5; D might be TRBD1 (5 bases). Deletions cut 0 bases from V and 8 bases from J, with 11 bases between. CDR1 is KGHSH and CDR2 is LQKENI in the germline V gene. CDR3 length: 14 residues. The CDR3 sequence is CASSPPGGSEPQHF. The CDR3 nucleotides read TGTGCCAGCTCACCACCGGGGGGGAGTGAGCCCCAGCATTTT.

The chain uses TRBV19 and TRBJ2-7; a possible D gene is TRBD1 (5 bases). The CDR3 loop spans 14 amino acids. V dropped 4 bases and J dropped 0 bases, with 10 bases sitting between them. The germline CDR1 and CDR2 sequences are LNHDA and SQIVND (reference sequence). The CDR3 sequence: CASSTTATSYEQYF. CDR3 DNA: TGTGCCAGTAGTACGACAGCCACCTCCTACGAGCAGTACTTC. The complete variable domain, with remaining parts taken from reference TRBV19 and TRBJ2-7, reads DGGITQSPKYLFRKEGQNVTLSCEQNLNHDAMYWYRQDPGQGLRLIYYSQIVNDFQKGDIAEGYSVSREKKESFPLTVTSAQKNPTAFYLCASSTTATSYEQYFGPGTRLTVT.

As regards this clone: At one of its ends the junction is not consistent with the germline gene, which may arise from a read error. This chain links TRBV5-1 with TRBJ2-1, with D maybe TRBD1 (6 bases). Germline V CDR1 and CDR2: SGHRS, YFSETQ. This CDR3 region has 16 residues. CDR3 amino acids: CASSLQGGHSNNEQFF. The CDR3 region has the DNA TGCGCCAGCAGCTTACAGGGTGGCCACTCCAACAATGAGCAGTTCTTC.

This chain connects TRBV9 to TRBJ2-1; D gene ambiguous. Deletions cut 0 bases from V and 8 bases from J, with 12 bases between. This CDR3 region has 14 residues. Germline-derived CDR1 and CDR2 are SGDLS and YYNGEE. Here the CDR3 reads CASSVVRVIDEQFF. In nucleotides, the CDR3 is TGTGCCAGCAGCGTAGTTAGGGTTATCGATGAGCAGTTCTTC.